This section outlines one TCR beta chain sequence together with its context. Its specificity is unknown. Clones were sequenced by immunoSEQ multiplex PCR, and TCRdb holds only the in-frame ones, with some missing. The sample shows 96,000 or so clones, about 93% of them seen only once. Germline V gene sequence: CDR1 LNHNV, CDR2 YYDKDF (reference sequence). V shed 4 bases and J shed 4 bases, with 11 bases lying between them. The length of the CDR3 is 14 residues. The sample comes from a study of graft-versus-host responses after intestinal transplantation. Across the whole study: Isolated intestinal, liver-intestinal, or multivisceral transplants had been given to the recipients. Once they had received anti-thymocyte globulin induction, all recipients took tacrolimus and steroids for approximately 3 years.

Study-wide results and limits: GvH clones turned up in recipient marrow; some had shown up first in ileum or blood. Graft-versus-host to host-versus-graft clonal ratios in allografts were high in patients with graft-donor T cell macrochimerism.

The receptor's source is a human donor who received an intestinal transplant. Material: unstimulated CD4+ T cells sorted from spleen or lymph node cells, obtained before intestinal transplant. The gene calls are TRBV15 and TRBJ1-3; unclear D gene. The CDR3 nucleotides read TGTGCCACCAGCATTCGGTACCTCGGAAACACCATATATTTT. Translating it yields CATSIRYLGNTIYF.